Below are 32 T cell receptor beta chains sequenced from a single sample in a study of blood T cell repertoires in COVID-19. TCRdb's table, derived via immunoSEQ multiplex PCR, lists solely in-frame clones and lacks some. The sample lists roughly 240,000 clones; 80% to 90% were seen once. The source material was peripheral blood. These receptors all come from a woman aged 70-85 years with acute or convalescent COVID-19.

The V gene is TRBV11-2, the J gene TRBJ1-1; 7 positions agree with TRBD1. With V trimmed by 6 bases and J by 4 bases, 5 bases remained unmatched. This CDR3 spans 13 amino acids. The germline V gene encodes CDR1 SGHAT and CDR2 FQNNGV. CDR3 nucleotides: TGTGCCAGCAGGACACCAGGGGGCACTGAAGCTTTCTTT. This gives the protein CASRTPGGTEAFF.

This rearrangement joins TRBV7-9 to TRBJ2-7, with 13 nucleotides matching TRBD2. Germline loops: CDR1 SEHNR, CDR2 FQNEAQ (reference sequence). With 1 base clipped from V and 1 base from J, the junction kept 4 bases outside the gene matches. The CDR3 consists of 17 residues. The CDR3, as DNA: TGTGCCAGCAGCTTAGGACTAGCGGGGGGTAATTCCTACGAGCAGTACTTC. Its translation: CASSLGLAGGNSYEQYF. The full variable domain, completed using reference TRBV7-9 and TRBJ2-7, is DTGVSQNPRHKITKRGQNVTFRCDPISEHNRLYWYRQTLGQGPEFLTYFQNEAQLEKSRLLSDRFSAERPKGSFSTLEIQRTEQGDSAMYLCASSLGLAGGNSYEQYFGPGTRLTVT.

The CDR3 nucleotides read TGTGCCAGCAGGGGGCCCGGCAATCAGCCCCAGCATTTT. This codes for CASRGPGNQPQHF. The V call is TRBV6-6, the J call TRBJ1-5, with TRBD1 as a possible D gene (5 bases). The germline V gene has CDR1 MNHNY and CDR2 SVGAGI (reference sequence). This CDR3 is built from 13 residues. Trimming stripped 6 bases from V and 2 bases from J, with 8 bases between.

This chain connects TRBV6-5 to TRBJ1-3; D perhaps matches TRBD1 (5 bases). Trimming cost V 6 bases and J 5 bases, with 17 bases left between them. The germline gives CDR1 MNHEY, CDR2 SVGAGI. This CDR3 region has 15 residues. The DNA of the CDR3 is TGTGCCAGCAGCTCCCAGGGCGCGTTGCGAAACACCATATATTTT. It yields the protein CASSSQGALRNTIYF.

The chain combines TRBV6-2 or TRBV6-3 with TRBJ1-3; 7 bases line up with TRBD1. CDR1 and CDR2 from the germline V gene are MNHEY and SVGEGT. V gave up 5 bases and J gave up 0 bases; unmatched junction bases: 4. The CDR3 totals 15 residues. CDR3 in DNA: TGTGCCAGCAGTCGACAGGGAACCTCTGGAAACACCATATATTTT. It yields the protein CASSRQGTSGNTIYF.

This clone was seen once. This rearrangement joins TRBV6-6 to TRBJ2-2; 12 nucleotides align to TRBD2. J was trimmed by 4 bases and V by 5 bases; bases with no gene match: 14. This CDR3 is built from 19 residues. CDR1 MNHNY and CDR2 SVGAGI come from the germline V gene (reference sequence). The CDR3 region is CASSPDYLTSGGATGELFF. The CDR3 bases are TGTGCCAGCAGTCCTGATTACCTGACTAGCGGGGGAGCCACCGGGGAGCTGTTTTTT.

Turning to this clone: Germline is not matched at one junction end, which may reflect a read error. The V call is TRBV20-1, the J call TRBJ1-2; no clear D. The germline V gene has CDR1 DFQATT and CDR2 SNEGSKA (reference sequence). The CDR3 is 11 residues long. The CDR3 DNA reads TGTGCTGGCTTGGGCGGGGAGGGCTACACCTTC. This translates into CAGLGGEGYTF.

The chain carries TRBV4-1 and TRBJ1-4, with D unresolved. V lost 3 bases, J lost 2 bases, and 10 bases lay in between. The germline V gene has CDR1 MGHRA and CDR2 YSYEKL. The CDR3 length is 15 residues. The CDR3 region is CASSQEGRTNEKLFF. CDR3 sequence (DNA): TGCGCCAGCAGCCAGGAGGGTCGTACTAATGAAAAACTGTTTTTT.

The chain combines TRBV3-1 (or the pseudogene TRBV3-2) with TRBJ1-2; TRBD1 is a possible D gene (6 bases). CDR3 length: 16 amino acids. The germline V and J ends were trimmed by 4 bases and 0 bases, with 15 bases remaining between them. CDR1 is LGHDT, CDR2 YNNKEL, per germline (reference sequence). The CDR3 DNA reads TGTGCCAGCAGCCCTCAGACAGGCGGCACTAACTATGGCTACACCTTC. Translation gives CASSPQTGGTNYGYTF.

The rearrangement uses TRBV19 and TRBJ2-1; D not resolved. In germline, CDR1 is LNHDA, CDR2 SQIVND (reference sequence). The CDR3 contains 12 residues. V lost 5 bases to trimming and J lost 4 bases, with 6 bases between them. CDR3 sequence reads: CASSSGYNEQFF. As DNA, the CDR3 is TGTGCCAGTAGTTCCGGGTACAATGAGCAGTTCTTC.

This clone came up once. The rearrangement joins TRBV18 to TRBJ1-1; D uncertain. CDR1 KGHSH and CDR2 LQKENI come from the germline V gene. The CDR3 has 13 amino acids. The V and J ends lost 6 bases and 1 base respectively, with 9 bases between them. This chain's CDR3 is CASSVAGNTEAFF. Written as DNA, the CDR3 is TGTGCCAGCTCCGTTGCAGGGAACACTGAAGCTTTCTTT.

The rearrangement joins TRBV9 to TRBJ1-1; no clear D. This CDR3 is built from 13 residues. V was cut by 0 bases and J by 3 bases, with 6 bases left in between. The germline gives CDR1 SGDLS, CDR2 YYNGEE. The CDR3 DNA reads TGTGCCAGCAGCGTAGCAGTTGACACTGAAGCTTTCTTT. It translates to CASSVAVDTEAFF.

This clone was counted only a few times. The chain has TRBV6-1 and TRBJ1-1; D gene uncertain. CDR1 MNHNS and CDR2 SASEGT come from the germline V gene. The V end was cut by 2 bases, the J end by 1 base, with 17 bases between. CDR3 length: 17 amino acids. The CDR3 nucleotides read TGTGCCAGCAGTGAAAGGGTGCGATGGGGAGAGAACACTGAAGCTTTCTTT. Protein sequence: CASSERVRWGENTEAFF.

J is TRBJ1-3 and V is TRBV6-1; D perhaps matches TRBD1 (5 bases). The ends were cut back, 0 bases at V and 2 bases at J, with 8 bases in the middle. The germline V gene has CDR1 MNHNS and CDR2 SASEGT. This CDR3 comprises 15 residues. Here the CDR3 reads CASSEALQAGNTIYF. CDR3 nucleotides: TGTGCCAGCAGTGAAGCGCTACAGGCTGGAAACACCATATATTTT.

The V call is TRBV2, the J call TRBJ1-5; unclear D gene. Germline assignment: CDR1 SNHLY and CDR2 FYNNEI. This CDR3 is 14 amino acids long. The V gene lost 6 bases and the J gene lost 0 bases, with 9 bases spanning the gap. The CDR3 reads CASRPSYSNQPQHF. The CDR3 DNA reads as TGTGCCAGCAGGCCGTCCTATAGCAATCAGCCCCAGCATTTT. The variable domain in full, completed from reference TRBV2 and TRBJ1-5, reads EPEVTQTPSHQVTQMGQEVILRCVPISNHLYFYWYRQILGQKVEFLVSFYNNEISEKSEIFDDQFSVERPDGSNFTLKIRSTKLEDSAMYFCASRPSYSNQPQHFGDGTRLSIL.

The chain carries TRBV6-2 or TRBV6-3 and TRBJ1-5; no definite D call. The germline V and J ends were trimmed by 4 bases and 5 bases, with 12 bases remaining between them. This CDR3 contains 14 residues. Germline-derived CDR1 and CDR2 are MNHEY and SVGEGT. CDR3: CASSSRQVDQPQHF. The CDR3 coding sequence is TGTGCCAGCAGTTCACGGCAGGTCGATCAGCCCCAGCATTTT.

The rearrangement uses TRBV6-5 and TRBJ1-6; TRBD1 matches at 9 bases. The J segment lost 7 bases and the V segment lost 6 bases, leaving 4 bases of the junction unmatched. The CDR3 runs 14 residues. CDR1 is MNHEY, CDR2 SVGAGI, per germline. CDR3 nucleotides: TGTGCCAGCAGCTCCGACAGGGGGAATTCACCCCTCCACTTT. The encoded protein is CASSSDRGNSPLHF.

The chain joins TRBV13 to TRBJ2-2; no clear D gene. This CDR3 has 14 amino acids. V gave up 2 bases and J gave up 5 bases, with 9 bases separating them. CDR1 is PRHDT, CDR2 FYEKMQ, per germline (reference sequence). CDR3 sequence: CASSLPSRTGELFF. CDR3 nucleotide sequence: TGTGCCAGCAGCTTACCTTCCAGGACCGGGGAGCTGTTTTTT.

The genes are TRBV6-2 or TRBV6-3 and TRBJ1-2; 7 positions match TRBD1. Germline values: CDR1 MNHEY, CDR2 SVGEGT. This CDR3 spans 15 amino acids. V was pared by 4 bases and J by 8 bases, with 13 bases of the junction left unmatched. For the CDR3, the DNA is TGTGCCAGCAGTTCTATTACGACAGGGCTTAACGGCTACACCTTC. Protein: CASSSITTGLNGYTF.

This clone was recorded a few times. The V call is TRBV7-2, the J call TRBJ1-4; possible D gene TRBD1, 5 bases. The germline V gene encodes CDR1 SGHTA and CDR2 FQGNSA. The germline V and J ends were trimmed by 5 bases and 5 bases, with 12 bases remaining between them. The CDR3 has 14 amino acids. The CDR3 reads CASSIGRVNEKLFF. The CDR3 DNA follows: TGTGCCAGCAGCATTGGCAGGGTCAATGAAAAACTGTTTTTT.

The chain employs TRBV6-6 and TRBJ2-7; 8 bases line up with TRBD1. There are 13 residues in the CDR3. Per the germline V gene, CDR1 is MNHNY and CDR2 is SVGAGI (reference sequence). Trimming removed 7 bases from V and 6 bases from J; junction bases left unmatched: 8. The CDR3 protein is CASIIDRGSEQYF. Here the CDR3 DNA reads TGTGCCAGCATTATTGACAGGGGAAGCGAGCAGTACTTC.

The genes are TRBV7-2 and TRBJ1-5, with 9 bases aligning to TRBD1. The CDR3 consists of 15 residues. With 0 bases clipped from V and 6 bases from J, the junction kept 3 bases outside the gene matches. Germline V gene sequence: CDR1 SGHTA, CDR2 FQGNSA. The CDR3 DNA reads TGTGCCAGCAGCTTAGCGACAGGGGGGGCTCAGCCCCAGCATTTT. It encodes CASSLATGGAQPQHF.

The CDR3, as DNA: TGTGCCAGCAGCCCTCGGAGGGGATTCAATGAAAAACTGTTTTTT. It yields the protein CASSPRRGFNEKLFF. This rearrangement joins TRBV7-8 to TRBJ1-4, with TRBD1 as a possible D gene (5 bases). CDR1 and CDR2 from the germline V gene are SGHVS and FQNEAQ. Trimming stripped 5 bases from V and 5 bases from J, with 15 bases between. The CDR3 extends over 15 amino acids.

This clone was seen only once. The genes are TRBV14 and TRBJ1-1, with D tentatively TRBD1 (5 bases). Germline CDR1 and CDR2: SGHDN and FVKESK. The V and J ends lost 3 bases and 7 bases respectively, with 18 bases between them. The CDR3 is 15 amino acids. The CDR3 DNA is TGTGCCAGCAGCCAGGTCGGTGGGGGGAGAGGTGAAGCTTTCTTT. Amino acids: CASSQVGGGRGEAFF.

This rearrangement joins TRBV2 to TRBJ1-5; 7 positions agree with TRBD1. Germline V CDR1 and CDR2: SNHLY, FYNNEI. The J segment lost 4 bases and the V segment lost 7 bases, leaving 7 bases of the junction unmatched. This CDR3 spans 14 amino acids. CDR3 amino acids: CASNDRQGNQPQHF. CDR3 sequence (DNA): TGTGCCAGCAACGACAGACAGGGTAATCAGCCCCAGCATTTT.

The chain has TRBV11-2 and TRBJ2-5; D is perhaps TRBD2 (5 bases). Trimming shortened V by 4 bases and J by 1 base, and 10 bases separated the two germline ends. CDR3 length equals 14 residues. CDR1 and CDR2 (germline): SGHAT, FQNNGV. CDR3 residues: CASSSSGFQETQYF. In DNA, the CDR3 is TGTGCCAGCAGCTCTTCGGGGTTCCAAGAGACCCAGTACTTC. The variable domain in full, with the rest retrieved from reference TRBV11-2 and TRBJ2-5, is EAGVAQSPRYKIIEKRQSVAFWCNPISGHATLYWYQQILGQGPKLLIQFQNNGVVDDSQLPKDRFSAERLKGVDSTLKIQPAKLEDSAVYLCASSSSGFQETQYFGPGTRLLVL.

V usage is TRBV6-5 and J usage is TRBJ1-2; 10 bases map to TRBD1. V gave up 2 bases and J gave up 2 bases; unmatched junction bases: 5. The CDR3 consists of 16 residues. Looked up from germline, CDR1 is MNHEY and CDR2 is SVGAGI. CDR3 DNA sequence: TGTGCCAGCAGTTACGACCGGGACAGGGGAAACTATGGCTACACCTTC. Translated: CASSYDRDRGNYGYTF.

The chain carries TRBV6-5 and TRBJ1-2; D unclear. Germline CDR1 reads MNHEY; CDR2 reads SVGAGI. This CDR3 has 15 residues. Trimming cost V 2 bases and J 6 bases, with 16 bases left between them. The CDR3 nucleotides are TGTGCCAGCAGTTACGTTCAGTCGCTGAGGAATGGCTACACCTTC. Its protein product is CASSYVQSLRNGYTF.

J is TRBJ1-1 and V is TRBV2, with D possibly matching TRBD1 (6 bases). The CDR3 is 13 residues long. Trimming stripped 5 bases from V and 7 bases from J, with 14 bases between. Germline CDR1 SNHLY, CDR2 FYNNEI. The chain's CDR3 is CASSRAGDLEAFF. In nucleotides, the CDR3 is TGTGCCAGCAGTAGGGCAGGGGACCTTGAAGCTTTCTTT.

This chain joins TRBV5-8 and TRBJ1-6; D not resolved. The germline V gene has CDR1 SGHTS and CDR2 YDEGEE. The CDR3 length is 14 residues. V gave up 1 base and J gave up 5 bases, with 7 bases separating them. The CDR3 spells CASSLIRNNSPLHF. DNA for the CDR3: TGTGCCAGCAGCTTGATCAGAAATAATTCACCCCTCCACTTT. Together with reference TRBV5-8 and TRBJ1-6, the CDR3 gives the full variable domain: EAGVTQSPTHLIKTRGQQATLRCSPISGHTSVYWYQQALGLGLQFLLWYDEGEERNRGNFPPRFSGRQFPNYSSELNVNALELEDSALYLCASSLIRNNSPLHFGNGTRLTVT.

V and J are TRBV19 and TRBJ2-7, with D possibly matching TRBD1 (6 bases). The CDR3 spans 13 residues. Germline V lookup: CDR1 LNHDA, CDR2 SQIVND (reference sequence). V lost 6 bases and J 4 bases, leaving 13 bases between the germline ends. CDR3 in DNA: TGTGCCAGTAGGGGTCAGGGGATATACGAGCAGTACTTC. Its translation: CASRGQGIYEQYF.

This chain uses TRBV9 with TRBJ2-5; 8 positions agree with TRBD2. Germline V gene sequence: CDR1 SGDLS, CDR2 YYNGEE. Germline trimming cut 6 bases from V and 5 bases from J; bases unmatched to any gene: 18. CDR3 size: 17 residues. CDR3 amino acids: CASTPSQRGSFEETQYF. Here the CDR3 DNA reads TGTGCCAGCACCCCCAGCCAGCGGGGGAGTTTTGAGGAGACCCAGTACTTC.